This T cell receptor beta chain is drawn from a study of shared clonotypes between healthy human individuals. Across the study: Donor ages ranged 18 to 49 years: a couple of women, three men.

This CDR3 region has 15 residues. J was trimmed by 1 base and V by 5 bases; bases with no gene match: 7. Germline CDR1 SGHAT, CDR2 FQNNGV. The run depth of the assay was deep. Every immunoSEQ plate was one replicate of a subset's evenly spread DNA. TCRdb's copy holds only in-frame clones and misses some; the assay was immunoSEQ multiplex PCR. This sample has about half a million clones, with around 85% found just once. The sample taken for sequencing was PBMCs. This rearrangement joins TRBV11-2 to TRBJ2-7; 8 nucleotides match TRBD2. The clonotype originates from a woman aged 40 to 50 in good health. Some clones in this sample may be carry-over from other donors' samples. The CDR3 reads CASSKASGPSYEQYF. The CDR3 region has the DNA TGTGCCAGCAGCAAGGCTAGCGGGCCATCCTACGAGCAGTACTTC. Complete variable domain (other parts from reference TRBV11-2 and TRBJ2-7): EAGVAQSPRYKIIEKRQSVAFWCNPISGHATLYWYQQILGQGPKLLIQFQNNGVVDDSQLPKDRFSAERLKGVDSTLKIQPAKLEDSAVYLCASSKASGPSYEQYFGPGTRLTVT.